A single sample gave rise to the 12 T cell receptor beta chains below, sequenced in a study of Ad26.COV2.S vaccination and SARS-CoV-2 variants. Only in-frame clones appear in the TCRdb table, and some are missing; sequencing was by immunoSEQ multiplex PCR. The table lists about 140,000 clones, 86% of them singletons. This specimen was peripheral blood, taken after recovery from COVID-19. The receptors shown here come from a human donor who had recovered from COVID-19.

The chain employs TRBV10-3 and TRBJ1-1, with 9 bases lining up with TRBD1. The V gene's germline CDR1 is ENHRY and CDR2 SYGVKD. This CDR3 is built from 14 residues. J lost 7 bases, V lost 5 bases, and 8 bases had no gene match. The chain's CDR3 is CAISPRDRVFEAFF. The CDR3 DNA follows: TGTGCCATCAGTCCCCGGGACAGGGTCTTTGAAGCTTTCTTT.

The CDR3 here is CAWRGAFSYGTQYF. CDR3 DNA: TGTGCCTGGAGAGGGGCGTTCTCCTATGGGACCCAGTACTTC. The V and J genes are TRBV30 and TRBJ2-5, with D perhaps TRBD1 (5 bases). Germline CDR1 reads GTSNPN; CDR2 reads SVGIG (reference sequence). V shed 3 bases and J shed 7 bases, with 18 bases lying between them. The CDR3 extends over 14 amino acids.

A note on this clone: Mismatch with germline at one junction end may stem from a read error. The rearrangement joins TRBV30 to TRBJ2-2, with D possibly matching TRBD2 (5 bases). Germline CDR1 is GTSNPN and CDR2 is SVGIG (reference sequence). The CDR3 is 12 amino acids. CDR3 in amino acids: CAWGVGAGELFF. For the CDR3, the DNA is TGTGCCTGGGGTGTGGGAGCCGGGGAGCTGTTTTTT. The variable domain in full, with the rest retrieved from reference TRBV30 and TRBJ2-2, is SQTIHQWPATLVQPVGSPLSLECTVEGTSNPNLYWYRQAAGRGLQLLFYSVGIGQISSEVPQNLSASRPQDRQFILSSKKLLLSDSGFYLCAWGVGAGELFFGEGSRLTVL.

The rearrangement uses TRBV29-1 and TRBJ2-7; 7 bases match TRBD1. Germline assignment: CDR1 SQVTM and CDR2 ANQGSEA. CDR3 length equals 16 residues. Trimming cost V 4 bases and J 4 bases; bases outside gene matches: 16. The CDR3 nucleotides are TGCAGCGTTGCCCAATTGACAGGGAATTGGGCTTACGAGCAGTACTTC. This translates into CSVAQLTGNWAYEQYF.

The gene calls are TRBV29-1 and TRBJ1-4; perhaps TRBD1 as D (5 bases). Per the germline V gene, CDR1 is SQVTM and CDR2 is ANQGSEA. This CDR3 is 13 amino acids long. V was trimmed by 4 bases and J by 3 bases, leaving 9 bases between them. For the CDR3, the DNA is TGCAGCGTTGCCAGGGTAGCTAATGAAAAACTGTTTTTT. Encoded protein: CSVARVANEKLFF.

This rearrangement joins TRBV25-1 to TRBJ2-2; the match to TRBD2 covers 8 bases. V gave up 3 bases and J gave up 13 bases; unmatched junction bases: 10. The germline V gene has CDR1 MGHDK and CDR2 SYGVNS. There are 14 residues in the CDR3. CDR3 amino acids: CASSEILSGDRLFF. As DNA, the CDR3 is TGTGCCAGCAGTGAGATCCTTAGCGGGGATAGGCTGTTTTTT.

The chain uses TRBV7-9 and TRBJ1-1; weak D call: TRBD1 (6 bases). Germline CDR1 SEHNR, CDR2 FQNEAQ (reference sequence). This CDR3 has 18 residues. Trimming took off 2 bases at V and 2 bases at J, with 21 bases between the two ends. CDR3 loop: CASSLSPGIWGLNTEAFF. The CDR3 nucleotides read TGTGCCAGCAGCTTAAGTCCGGGGATATGGGGGCTAAACACTGAAGCTTTCTTT.

This clone rates as medium-sized. In nucleotides, the CDR3 is TGCGCCAGCAGCCAAAGTCCCCGACAGGGCTTCGAAAAACTGTTTTTT. This gives the protein CASSQSPRQGFEKLFF. The V and J genes are TRBV4-1 and TRBJ1-4; 7 bases are a match to TRBD1. CDR3 length: 16 amino acids. The germline CDR1 and CDR2 sequences are MGHRA and YSYEKL. J gave up 8 bases and V 2 bases, and 11 bases lay outside the gene matches.

V gene TRBV6-5 combines with J gene TRBJ2-7, with D perhaps matching TRBD2 (6 bases). The CDR3 runs 13 residues. V gave up 6 bases and J gave up 8 bases, with 17 bases separating them. The V gene's germline CDR1 is MNHEY and CDR2 SVGAGI. The CDR3 DNA reads TGTGCCAGCAGGCGAAAGTTGGAGGGTAAGCAGTACTTC. This gives the protein CASRRKLEGKQYF.

This clone came up a few times. This chain's CDR3 is CAIAGNTEAFF. The CDR3 bases are TGTGCCATCGCAGGTAACACTGAAGCTTTCTTT. The chain employs TRBV10-3 and TRBJ1-1, with D uncertain. CDR1 ENHRY and CDR2 SYGVKD come from the germline V gene. The CDR3 extends over 11 amino acids. V lost 8 bases and J 2 bases, leaving 6 bases between the germline ends.

This rearrangement joins TRBV4-3 to TRBJ2-7; a possible D gene is TRBD2 (6 bases). The CDR3 covers 14 residues. Germline V gene sequence: CDR1 LGHNA, CDR2 YSLEER. The V gene lost 3 bases and the J gene lost 1 base, with 10 bases spanning the gap. The CDR3 DNA reads as TGCGCCAGCAGCCAGGAGGGCCAGTCCTACGAGCAGTACTTC. Translation: CASSQEGQSYEQYF.

The chain joins TRBV30 to TRBJ1-2; D is unresolved. The V end was cut by 2 bases, the J end by 4 bases, with 5 bases between. This CDR3 region has 11 residues. CDR1 and CDR2 (germline): GTSNPN, SVGIG (reference sequence). CDR3 sequence (DNA): TGTGCCTGGAGTACCATCTATGGCTACACCTTC. Translating it yields CAWSTIYGYTF.